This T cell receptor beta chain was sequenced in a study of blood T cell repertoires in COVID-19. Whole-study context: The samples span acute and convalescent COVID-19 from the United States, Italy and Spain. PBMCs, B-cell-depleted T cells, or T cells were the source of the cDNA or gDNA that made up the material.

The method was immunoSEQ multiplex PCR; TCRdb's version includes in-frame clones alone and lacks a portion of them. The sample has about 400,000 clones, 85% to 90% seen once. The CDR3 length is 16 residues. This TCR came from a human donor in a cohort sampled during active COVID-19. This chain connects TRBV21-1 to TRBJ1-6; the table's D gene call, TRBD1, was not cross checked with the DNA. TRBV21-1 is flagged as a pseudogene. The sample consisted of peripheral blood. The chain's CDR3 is CASSIRDRDTHSPLHF. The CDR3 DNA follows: TGTGCCAGCAGCATTAGAGACCGGGACACCCATTCACCCCTCCACTTT.